This T cell receptor beta chain was retrieved from a study of blood T cell repertoires in COVID-19. Study summary: Donors in the United States, Italy and Spain gave samples during acute or convalescent COVID-19. The cDNA or gDNA used as material had been derived from T cells, B-cell-depleted T cells, or PBMCs.

In the original processing: Estimated nucleated cell counts came from reference gene primer amplification. TCRdb keeps only in-frame clones here, not all; method: immunoSEQ multiplex PCR. The V and J calls and clone size were taken over from that table, and D and trimming were inferred from the DNA. The sample records 140,000 to 150,000 clones, approximately 88% being singletons. Germline-derived CDR1 and CDR2 are MDHEN and SYDVKM. There are 16 residues in the CDR3. V was pared by 7 bases and J by 2 bases, with 9 bases of the junction left unmatched. The chain carries TRBV28 and TRBJ2-1; 9 bases map to TRBD2. The receptor comes from a man aged 65-85 years with acute or convalescent COVID-19. Sequenced input: peripheral blood. CDR3 protein: CASTVDGGRAYNEQFF. The CDR3 nucleotides read TGTGCCAGCACCGTAGATGGCGGGAGGGCCTACAATGAGCAGTTCTTC.